This T cell receptor (beta chain) was identified during a study of blood T cell repertoires in COVID-19. About the study: Sites in the United States, Italy and Spain provided acute and convalescent COVID-19 samples. T cells, B-cell-depleted T cells, or PBMCs provided the cDNA or gDNA that served as material.

Enrollees, about 18 to 89 years old, lived in fewer than 25 US areas. Categorization into cohorts depended on clinical history that participants reported. Assay used: immunoSEQ multiplex PCR; TCRdb lists only in-frame clones, some missing. The sample carries fewer than 350,000 clones, about 86% recorded once. The CDR3 covers 14 residues. The germline V gene has CDR1 SGHRS and CDR2 YFSETQ. J lost 9 bases, V lost 4 bases, and 9 bases had no gene match. Material: PBMCs or T cells enriched from blood (not recorded which). This chain joins TRBV5-1 and TRBJ2-1, with 8 bases that match TRBD2. The clonotype originates from a woman between 40 and 55 years old with acute COVID-19. The CDR3 DNA is TGCGCCAGCAGCCCTCTTACGGGAGGGGCTGAGCAGTTCTTC. Protein sequence: CASSPLTGGAEQFF.